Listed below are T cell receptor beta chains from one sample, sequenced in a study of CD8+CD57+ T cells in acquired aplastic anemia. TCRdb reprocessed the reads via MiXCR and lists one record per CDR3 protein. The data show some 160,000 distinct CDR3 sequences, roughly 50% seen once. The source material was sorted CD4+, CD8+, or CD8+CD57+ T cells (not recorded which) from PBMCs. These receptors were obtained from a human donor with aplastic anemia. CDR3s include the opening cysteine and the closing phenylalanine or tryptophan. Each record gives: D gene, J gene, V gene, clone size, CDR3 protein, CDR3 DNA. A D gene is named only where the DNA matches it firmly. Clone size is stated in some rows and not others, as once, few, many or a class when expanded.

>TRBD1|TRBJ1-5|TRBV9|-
CASSVDTGANQPQHF
TGTGCCAGCAGCGTAGACACAGGGGCCAATCAGCCCCAGCATTTT
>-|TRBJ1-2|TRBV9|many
CASSLRGSYTF
TGTGCCAGCAGCCTGCGGGGGAGCTACACCTTC
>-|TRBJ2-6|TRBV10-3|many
CAVFSGSLSGANVLTF
TGTGCCGTCTTCTCCGGGTCCCTCTCTGGGGCCAACGTCCTGACTTTC
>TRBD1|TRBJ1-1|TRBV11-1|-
CASSPTGTGGLDTEAFF
TGTGCCAGCAGCCCAACCGGGACAGGGGGCTTAGACACTGAAGCTTTCTTT
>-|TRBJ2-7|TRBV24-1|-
CATSDSFGNEQYF
TGTGCCACCAGTGATTCATTCGGGAACGAGCAGTACTTC
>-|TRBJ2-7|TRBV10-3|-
CATSQGPLFTYEQYF
TGTGCCACGTCACAGGGTCCCTTATTTACCTACGAGCAGTACTTC
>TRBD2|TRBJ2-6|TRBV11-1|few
CASSSDLAGDPGANVLTF
TGTGCCAGCAGCTCCGATCTAGCGGGAGACCCTGGGGCCAACGTTCTGACTTTC
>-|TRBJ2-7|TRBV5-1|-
CASSLGGAELYEQYF
TGCGCCAGCAGCCTGGGGGGAGCGGAACTCTACGAGCAGTACTTC
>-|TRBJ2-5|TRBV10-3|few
CAISESGSGETQYF
TGTGCCATCAGTGAGTCCGGATCAGGAGAGACCCAGTACTTC
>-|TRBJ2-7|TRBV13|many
CASSLRVGSPYEQYF
TGTGCCAGCAGCCTTCGTGTGGGGAGCCCCTACGAGCAGTACTTC
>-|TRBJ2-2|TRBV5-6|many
CASSNGPDGDTGELFF
TGTGCCAGCAGCAACGGGCCCGACGGCGACACCGGGGAGCTGTTTTTT
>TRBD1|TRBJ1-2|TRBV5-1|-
CASSLGQGSYGYTF
TGCGCCAGCAGCCTAGGACAGGGGAGCTATGGCTACACCTTC
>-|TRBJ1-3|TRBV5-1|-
CASSLQAGAGGNTIYF
TGCGCCAGCAGCTTGCAGGCGGGGGCTGGTGGAAACACCATATATTTT
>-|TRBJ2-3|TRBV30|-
CAWSVQPGSSTDTQYF
TGTGCCTGGAGTGTACAGCCAGGGTCGAGTACAGATACGCAGTATTTT